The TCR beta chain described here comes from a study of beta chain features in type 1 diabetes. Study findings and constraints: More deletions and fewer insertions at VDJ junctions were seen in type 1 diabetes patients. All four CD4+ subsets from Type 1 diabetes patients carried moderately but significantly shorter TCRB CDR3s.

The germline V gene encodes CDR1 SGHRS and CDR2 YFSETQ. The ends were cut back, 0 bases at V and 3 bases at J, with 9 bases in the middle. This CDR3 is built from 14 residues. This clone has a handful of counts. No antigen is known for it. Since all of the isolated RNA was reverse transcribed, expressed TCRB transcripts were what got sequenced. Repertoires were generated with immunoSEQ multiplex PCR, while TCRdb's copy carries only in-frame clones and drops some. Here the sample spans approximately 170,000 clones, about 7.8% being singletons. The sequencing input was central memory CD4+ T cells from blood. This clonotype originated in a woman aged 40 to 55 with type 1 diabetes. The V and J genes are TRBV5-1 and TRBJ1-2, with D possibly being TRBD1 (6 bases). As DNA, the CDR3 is TGCGCCAGCAGCTTGGGGGGGCGCGACTATGGCTACACCTTC. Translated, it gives CASSLGGRDYGYTF.